A single sample is the source of the 8 T cell receptor beta chains below, sequenced in a study of cytomegalovirus exposure and HLA in healthy donors. The PCR employed 60 Vbeta primers together with 13 Jbeta primers. TCRdb keeps only in-frame clones here, not all; method: immunoSEQ multiplex PCR. The table shows about 140,000 clones, with 75% to 90% occurring only once. Sequencing was performed on PBMCs. The source is a female donor in good health and CMV-seronegative.

This rearrangement joins TRBV30 to TRBJ1-1; 9 nucleotides match TRBD1. The V segment lost 4 bases and the J segment 1 base; nucleotides outside the gene matches: 4. Germline V gene lookup returns CDR1 GTSNPN and CDR2 SVGIG (reference sequence). This CDR3 has 14 amino acids. The CDR3 protein is CAWIAGQGNTEAFF. In DNA, the CDR3 is TGTGCCTGGATTGCGGGACAGGGGAACACTGAAGCTTTCTTT.

V and J are TRBV7-9 and TRBJ2-5; D is unclear. CDR1 is SEHNR, CDR2 FQNEAQ, per germline (reference sequence). The CDR3 sequence is 15 residues long. V lost 0 bases, J lost 0 bases, and 8 bases lay in between. The CDR3 region is CASSLAARYQETQYF. Written as DNA, the CDR3 is TGTGCCAGCAGCTTAGCTGCCAGGTACCAAGAGACCCAGTACTTC. Complete variable domain (other parts from reference TRBV7-9 and TRBJ2-5): DTGVSQNPRHKITKRGQNVTFRCDPISEHNRLYWYRQTLGQGPEFLTYFQNEAQLEKSRLLSDRFSAERPKGSFSTLEIQRTEQGDSAMYLCASSLAARYQETQYFGPGTRLLVL.

The chain is built from TRBV27 and TRBJ2-7, with 7 positions matching TRBD2. The germline V gene encodes CDR1 MNHEY and CDR2 SMNVEV (reference sequence). CDR3 length: 14 amino acids. With 2 bases clipped from V and 3 bases from J, the junction kept 4 bases outside the gene matches. CDR3 in amino acids: CASSLSWDYYEQYF. CDR3 in DNA: TGTGCCAGCAGTTTAAGCTGGGACTACTACGAGCAGTACTTC.

The chain carries TRBV6-1 and TRBJ2-3; 7 nucleotides match TRBD1. CDR1 and CDR2 from the germline V gene are MNHNS and SASEGT. There are 13 residues in the CDR3. J was trimmed by 4 bases and V by 6 bases; bases with no gene match: 4. The CDR3 region is CASRQGVADTQYF. The CDR3 bases are TGTGCCAGCAGGCAGGGGGTTGCAGATACGCAGTATTTT.

V is TRBV11-3 and J is TRBJ2-7; 10 positions match TRBD2. V was pared by 5 bases and J by 5 bases, with 6 bases of the junction left unmatched. From germline, CDR1 is SGHNT and CDR2 YENEEA. The length of the CDR3 is 14 residues. CDR3 sequence reads: CASSPASGSNEQYF. In nucleotides, the CDR3 is TGTGCCAGCAGCCCCGCTAGCGGGAGCAACGAGCAGTACTTC.

This chain links TRBV2 with TRBJ1-1, with D perhaps TRBD1 (6 bases). Per the germline V gene, CDR1 is SNHLY and CDR2 is FYNNEI. The CDR3 spans 13 residues. Trimming took off 7 bases at V and 0 bases at J, with 9 bases between the two ends. CDR3 protein: CASNRAMNTEAFF. The CDR3 DNA reads TGTGCCAGCAACAGGGCCATGAACACTGAAGCTTTCTTT.

This clone was found once. The chain links TRBV6-1 to TRBJ1-5, with 9 bases identical to TRBD1. CDR1 and CDR2 from the germline V gene are MNHNS and SASEGT. The CDR3 runs to 13 residues. The J segment lost 2 bases and the V segment lost 11 bases, leaving 4 bases of the junction unmatched. CDR3 region: CAVRDRGNQPQHF. For the CDR3, the DNA is TGTGCCGTCCGGGACAGGGGCAATCAGCCCCAGCATTTT.

V is TRBV4-1 and J is TRBJ2-7; possible D gene TRBD1, 5 bases. V lost 1 base and J 4 bases, leaving 14 bases between the germline ends. Germline V CDR1 and CDR2: MGHRA, YSYEKL. The CDR3 contains 15 residues. As DNA, the CDR3 is TGCGCCAGCAGCCAAGTCGCGGACACCGTTTACGAGCAGTACTTC. Its translation: CASSQVADTVYEQYF.